This T cell receptor (beta chain) is drawn from a study of shared clonotypes between healthy human individuals. Running of the assay took place at deep level. Sequencing was performed with immunoSEQ multiplex PCR; in TCRdb, only in-frame clones are kept and a portion is missing. Of roughly 650,000 clones in the sample, approximately 96% were seen once. Per germline, CDR1 MNHEY and CDR2 SMNVEV (reference sequence). V lost 2 bases to trimming and J lost 5 bases; unmatched junction nucleotides: 6. The CDR3 totals 16 residues. Naive CD8 cells comprised CD45RO-negative, CCR7-positively selected cells, excluding terminally differentiated effector memory CD45RA+ cells.

The rearrangement joins TRBV27 to TRBJ2-7; TRBD2 matches 13 bases. The sequencing sample was made of naive CD8+ T cells sorted from blood. This receptor was taken from a woman between 25 and 40 years old in good health. The chain's CDR3 is CASSLAGLAGANEQYF. The CDR3 nucleotides are TGTGCCAGCAGTTTAGCCGGACTAGCGGGAGCAAACGAGCAGTACTTC.